The 3 T cell receptor beta chains below all came from one sample that was sequenced in a study of blood T cell repertoires in COVID-19. Using immunoSEQ multiplex PCR, the repertoire was profiled, and TCRdb retains in-frame clones only, with some absent. The table shows 110,000 to 150,000 clones, with around 90% occurring only once. Sequenced: peripheral blood. These receptors came from a woman aged 45-59 years with acute or convalescent COVID-19.

The chain links TRBV3-1 (or the pseudogene TRBV3-2) to TRBJ2-7; D remains ambiguous. Germline V CDR1 and CDR2: LGHDT, YNNKEL (reference sequence). Trimming left V 0 bases short and J 4 bases short, with 10 bases between. The CDR3 totals 14 residues. CDR3 nucleotides: TGTGCCAGCAGCCAAGAGGCTAGGTTGTACGAGCAGTACTTC. This translates into CASSQEARLYEQYF.

This clone was detected a few times. The J gene is TRBJ2-5, the V gene TRBV7-9; tentative D call: TRBD1 (5 bases). The germline V gene has CDR1 SEHNR and CDR2 FQNEAQ (reference sequence). The ends were cut back, 3 bases at V and 5 bases at J, with 10 bases in the middle. The CDR3 covers 13 residues. The CDR3 DNA reads as TGTGCCAGCAGCTTTCAGGGCGTGGAGACCCAGTACTTC. Residues: CASSFQGVETQYF. The entire variable domain, with the rest obtained from reference TRBV7-9 and TRBJ2-5, is as follows: DTGVSQNPRHKITKRGQNVTFRCDPISEHNRLYWYRQTLGQGPEFLTYFQNEAQLEKSRLLSDRFSAERPKGSFSTLEIQRTEQGDSAMYLCASSFQGVETQYFGPGTRLLVL.

V is TRBV5-1 and J is TRBJ2-2; possible D gene TRBD2, 6 bases. Germline assignment: CDR1 SGHRS and CDR2 YFSETQ. The CDR3 contains 13 residues. The V gene lost 0 bases and the J gene lost 7 bases, with 7 bases spanning the gap. This CDR3 is CASSLAGDGELFF. The CDR3 DNA follows: TGCGCCAGCAGCTTGGCGGGGGACGGGGAGCTGTTTTTT.